The clone carrying this T cell receptor beta chain has a handful of counts. Its specificity is unknown. The data were taken from a study of blood T cells in healthy people across ages. Whole-study findings and limits: Total diversity from one million sequenced T cells was likely underestimated.

Together with a sample-barcoded 5' primer, a J-beta primer mix was included in a second PCR lasting about 7 to 12 cycles. The authors tagged each cDNA molecule using a template-switch adaptor with 12 random nucleotides. In TCRdb, the 5' RACE reads were re-called with MiXCR into one record per CDR3 protein. This sample carries hundreds of thousands of distinct CDR3 sequences, around a quarter of them seen once, and the ten largest clones take 3% to 4%. The germline CDR1 and CDR2 sequences are MNHEY and SMNVEV (reference sequence). This CDR3 is built from 14 residues. These data were likewise used in another study, on T cells of mothers and their children.

The sequenced material came from blood. The V and J genes are TRBV27 and TRBJ2-5, with D perhaps matching TRBD1 or TRBD2 (5 bases each). The closer fit of TRBJ2-1 to the DNA end suggests the J call may be wrong. This clonotype was sampled from a boy aged 2 to 10 in good health. CDR3 in DNA: TGTGCCAGCAGTTTTACCTCTGGGGGTAATGAGCAGTTCTTC. Encoded protein: CASSFTSGGNEQFF.